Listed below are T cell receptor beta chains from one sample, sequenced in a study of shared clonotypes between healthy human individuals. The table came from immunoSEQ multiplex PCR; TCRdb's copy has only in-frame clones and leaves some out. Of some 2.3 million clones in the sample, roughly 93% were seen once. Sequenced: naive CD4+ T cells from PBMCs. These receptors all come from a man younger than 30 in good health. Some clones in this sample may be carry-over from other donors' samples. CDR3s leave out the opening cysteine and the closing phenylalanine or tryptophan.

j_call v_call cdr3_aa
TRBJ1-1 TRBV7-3 ASSLGGGEYTEAF
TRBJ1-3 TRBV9 ASSLGGGNTIY
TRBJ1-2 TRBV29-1 SVRDRGRDSTSGYT
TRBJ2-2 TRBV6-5 ASSRVRGNTGELF
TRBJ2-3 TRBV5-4 ASSWGLAGEADTQY
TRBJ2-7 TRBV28 ASRTGVGYEQY
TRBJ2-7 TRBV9 ASSQSAGLVYEQY
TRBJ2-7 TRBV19 ASSIVGAFYEQY
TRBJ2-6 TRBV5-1 ASSLNPFSGANVLT
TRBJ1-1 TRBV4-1 ASSQGVIASTGFNTEAF
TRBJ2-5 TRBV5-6 ASSLVGRQETQY
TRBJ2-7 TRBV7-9 ASHRTGGEEEQY
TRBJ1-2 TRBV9 ASSGLRGFDGYT
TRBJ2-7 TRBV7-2 ASSPLGTAYEQY
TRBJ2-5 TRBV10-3 AIRTSGSGRETQY
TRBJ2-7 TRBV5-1 ASSLEGGRAHEQY
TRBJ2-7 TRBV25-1 ASCELTGTSGGREQY
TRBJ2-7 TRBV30 AWNVGLAEVEQY